These 28 T cell receptor beta chains share one sample of origin, sequenced in a study of control samples from healthy donors and cancer patients. The data were produced by immunoSEQ multiplex PCR, yet TCRdb's version contains in-frame clones alone and is incomplete. The sample records 95,000 to 150,000 clones, roughly 87% being singletons. Sequencing was carried out using blood. The origin of the receptors is a man aged 18 to 29 in good health.

This rearrangement joins TRBV18 to TRBJ1-5; TRBD1 is a possible D gene (5 bases). Trimming cost V 8 bases and J 7 bases, with 15 bases left between them. Germline V gene data show CDR1 as KGHSH and CDR2 as LQKENI. CDR3 size: 13 residues. CDR3 protein: CASAPGVGQPQHF. CDR3 in DNA: TGTGCCAGCGCCCCGGGGGTAGGACAGCCCCAGCATTTT.

The rearrangement joins TRBV7-3 to TRBJ2-3; tentative D call: TRBD1 (5 bases). Per the germline V gene, CDR1 is SGHTA and CDR2 is FQGTGA. CDR3 length equals 15 residues. The V end lost 5 bases, the J end lost 0 bases, and 12 bases lay between the germline ends. CDR3 sequence: CASSARVGSTDTQYF. In nucleotides, the CDR3 is TGTGCCAGCAGCGCCAGGGTCGGGAGCACAGATACGCAGTATTTT.

The chain combines TRBV10-3 with TRBJ1-1; 9 bases are shared with TRBD1. Germline CDR1 is ENHRY and CDR2 is SYGVKD. The junction had 11 bases not matched to a gene; V was cut back by 5 bases and J by 4 bases. This CDR3 has 16 residues. The CDR3 DNA is TGTGCCATCAGTACAACCGGGACAGGGTTTTCCACTGAAGCTTTCTTT. This gives the protein CAISTTGTGFSTEAFF.

The chain recombines TRBV7-3 with TRBJ2-3; D possibly corresponds to TRBD2 (5 bases). Germline CDR1 is SGHTA and CDR2 is FQGTGA. V gave up 6 bases and J gave up 8 bases, with 12 bases separating them. There are 12 residues in the CDR3. The CDR3 DNA reads as TGTGCCAGCAGTCCTGGAGGAGGTACGCAGTATTTT. Encoded protein: CASSPGGGTQYF.

The chain couples TRBV10-2 to TRBJ1-5, with TRBD1 matching over 7 bases. The V gene end was trimmed by 0 bases and the J gene end by 3 bases; junction bases not matched to a gene: 8. The CDR3 has 17 amino acids. The germline gives CDR1 WSHSY, CDR2 SAAADI. CDR3 region: CASSESTGEVYNQPQHF. For the CDR3, the DNA is TGCGCCAGCAGTGAGTCAACAGGGGAGGTATACAATCAGCCCCAGCATTTT.

The rearrangement uses TRBV9 and TRBJ2-3; possibly TRBD2 for D (7 bases). V gave up 5 bases and J gave up 3 bases, with 13 bases separating them. The germline V gene has CDR1 SGDLS and CDR2 YYNGEE. This CDR3 comprises 14 residues. The CDR3 DNA reads as TGTGCCAGCAGTAGGGGGGGTGGAACAGATACGCAGTATTTT. It translates to CASSRGGGTDTQYF.

The chain uses TRBV7-9 and TRBJ1-5; D ambiguous. The CDR3 loop spans 13 amino acids. Germline CDR1 SEHNR, CDR2 FQNEAQ (reference sequence). The ends were cut back, 5 bases at V and 2 bases at J, with 7 bases in the middle. CDR3 protein: CASSTGGNQPQHF. CDR3 sequence (DNA): TGTGCCAGCAGCACGGGTGGCAATCAGCCCCAGCATTTT.

The V call is TRBV3-1 (or the pseudogene TRBV3-2), the J call TRBJ1-5; no clear D. V lost 2 bases to trimming and J lost 0 bases, with 8 bases between them. Per germline, CDR1 LGHDT and CDR2 YNNKEL (reference sequence). This CDR3 spans 15 amino acids. For the CDR3, the DNA is TGTGCCAGCAGCCAAATGGGGTCTAGCAATCAGCCCCAGCATTTT. Translating gives CASSQMGSSNQPQHF.

The J gene is TRBJ2-5, the V gene TRBV11-1, with D hard to call. Germline V CDR1 and CDR2: SGHAT, FQDESV (reference sequence). The CDR3 is 14 amino acids. V was trimmed by 5 bases and J by 2 bases, leaving 12 bases between them. CDR3 DNA sequence: TGTGCCAGCAGCCCAAGTTCTAGGCAAGAGACCCAGTACTTC. This sequence encodes CASSPSSRQETQYF.

The gene calls are TRBV3-1 (or the pseudogene TRBV3-2) and TRBJ2-7; D ambiguous. The germline V gene has CDR1 LGHDT and CDR2 YNNKEL (reference sequence). CDR3 length: 15 amino acids. The V end lost 0 bases, the J end lost 0 bases, and 9 bases lay between the germline ends. The CDR3 DNA reads as TGTGCCAGCAGCCAAGAAAACTCATTCTCCTACGAGCAGTACTTC. Translated: CASSQENSFSYEQYF.

V is TRBV27 and J is TRBJ2-3; D is ambiguous. The CDR3 length is 14 residues. V was cut by 8 bases and J by 6 bases, with 18 bases left in between. The germline gives CDR1 MNHEY, CDR2 SMNVEV (reference sequence). CDR3 in DNA: TGTGCCAGCTTACCCCTTTCTTCCCCCGATACGCAGTATTTT. It specifies CASLPLSSPDTQYF.

This sequence joins TRBV15 and TRBJ1-3; 7 bases map to TRBD1. V lost 4 bases to trimming and J lost 8 bases; unmatched junction nucleotides: 11. This CDR3 region has 15 residues. Per germline, CDR1 LNHNV and CDR2 YYDKDF (reference sequence). The CDR3 reads CATSKRDSQGDTIYF. The DNA of the CDR3 is TGTGCCACCAGCAAAAGGGACAGCCAAGGAGACACCATATATTTT.

The chain has TRBV30 and TRBJ2-7, with D possibly called TRBD1 or TRBD2 (5 bases each). V was trimmed by 5 bases and J by 4 bases, leaving 15 bases between them. The CDR3 runs 13 residues. Per the germline V gene, CDR1 is GTSNPN and CDR2 is SVGIG (reference sequence). The CDR3, as DNA: TGTGCCTGGGTCCCAGGGACCTCGTACGAGCAGTACTTC. Translation: CAWVPGTSYEQYF.

The chain employs TRBV6-5 and TRBJ2-5; 9 bases match TRBD2. Germline CDR1 MNHEY, CDR2 SVGAGI. The ends lost 2 bases at V and 4 bases at J; junction bases unmatched: 5. The CDR3 is made up of 15 amino acids. The CDR3 sequence is CASSYGRSGRETQYF. CDR3 nucleotides: TGTGCCAGCAGTTACGGTCGTAGCGGGAGAGAGACCCAGTACTTC.

This clone is medium-sized. The rearrangement links TRBV5-6 to TRBJ1-6; no reliable D call. Trimming pared 0 bases from V and 5 bases from J, leaving 6 bases between. CDR1 and CDR2 (germline): SGHDT, YYEEEE. The CDR3 extends over 14 amino acids. The CDR3: CASSLGFDNSPLHF. In nucleotides, the CDR3 is TGTGCCAGCAGCTTGGGTTTCGATAATTCACCCCTCCACTTT.

The V gene is TRBV14, the J gene TRBJ1-3; tentative D call: TRBD1 (5 bases). CDR1 is SGHDN and CDR2 is FVKESK in the germline V gene. CDR3 length: 16 amino acids. V lost 1 base to trimming and J lost 5 bases, with 15 bases between them. CDR3 sequence: CASSQVDGQRRNTIYF. DNA for the CDR3: TGTGCCAGCAGCCAAGTCGACGGACAACGCAGAAACACCATATATTTT.

J is TRBJ2-2 and V is TRBV18; unclear D gene. Germline V gene lookup returns CDR1 KGHSH and CDR2 LQKENI. Trimming removed 3 bases at V and 6 bases at J, with 5 bases between. CDR3 size: 12 residues. This CDR3 reads CASSPVSGELFF. In nucleotides, the CDR3 is TGTGCCAGCTCACCTGTATCCGGGGAGCTGTTTTTT.

The CDR3 coding sequence is TGCGCCAGCAGCCTCCTCGGGGAGGGGGCGAATGGCTACACCTTC. This encodes CASSLLGEGANGYTF. V is TRBV4-1 and J is TRBJ1-2, with 7 bases that match TRBD1. Germline trimming cut 4 bases from V and 6 bases from J; bases unmatched to any gene: 11. There are 15 residues in the CDR3. Germline assignment: CDR1 MGHRA and CDR2 YSYEKL.

The chain uses TRBV9 and TRBJ1-1; D possibly corresponds to TRBD1 (6 bases). The CDR3 sequence is 14 residues long. Germline-derived CDR1 and CDR2 are SGDLS and YYNGEE. V was trimmed by 4 bases and J by 5 bases, leaving 15 bases between them. The CDR3 sequence: CASSSGGLGTEAFF. The CDR3 DNA reads TGTGCCAGCAGCTCCGGGGGCCTTGGGACTGAAGCTTTCTTT.

The genes are TRBV7-3 and TRBJ1-5, with TRBD1 matching 11 bases. Germline CDR1 is SGHTA and CDR2 is FQGTGA. The CDR3 spans 16 residues. Losses at the gene ends were 3 bases for V and 6 bases for J; bases not matched to a gene: 7. The chain's CDR3 is CASSLTGTGGIQPQHF. The CDR3 nucleotides are TGTGCCAGCAGCTTGACCGGGACAGGGGGAATTCAGCCCCAGCATTTT.

This rearrangement joins TRBV7-9 to TRBJ1-1; D is possibly TRBD1 (6 bases). This CDR3 is 14 amino acids long. CDR1 is SEHNR, CDR2 FQNEAQ, per germline (reference sequence). V was shortened by 7 bases and J by 3 bases, with 15 bases between the two germline ends. CDR3 region: CASISRGGDTEAFF. The CDR3 bases are TGTGCCAGCATTTCCAGGGGAGGGGACACTGAAGCTTTCTTT. The full variable domain, completed using reference TRBV7-9 and TRBJ1-1, is DTGVSQNPRHKITKRGQNVTFRCDPISEHNRLYWYRQTLGQGPEFLTYFQNEAQLEKSRLLSDRFSAERPKGSFSTLEIQRTEQGDSAMYLCASISRGGDTEAFFGQGTRLTVV.

The chain is built from TRBV5-1 and TRBJ2-5, with a possible D match to TRBD1 (7 bases). The CDR3 totals 14 residues. The germline V gene has CDR1 SGHRS and CDR2 YFSETQ. V shed 4 bases and J shed 5 bases, with 15 bases lying between them. CDR3: CASSPGGGRETQYF. The CDR3 DNA sequence: TGCGCCAGCAGCCCTGGAGGGGGCCGGGAGACCCAGTACTTC. Combining the CDR3 with reference TRBV5-1 and TRBJ2-5 gives the whole variable domain KAGVTQTPRYLIKTRGQQVTLSCSPISGHRSVSWYQQTPGQGLQFLFEYFSETQRNKGNFPGRFSGRQFSNSRSEMNVSTLELGDSALYLCASSPGGGRETQYFGPGTRLLVL.

V usage is TRBV28 and J usage is TRBJ1-4; D not resolved. Germline V gives CDR1 MDHEN, CDR2 SYDVKM. V was trimmed by 0 bases and J by 0 bases, leaving 11 bases between them. The CDR3 is made up of 17 amino acids. CDR3 loop: CASSLWYKDPTNEKLFF. The CDR3 DNA reads TGTGCCAGCAGTTTATGGTATAAGGACCCAACTAATGAAAAACTGTTTTTT.

A word on this clone: A much larger clone lies a single base off, so this may be a read error. V is TRBV19 and J is TRBJ1-5; D is ambiguous. CDR1 and CDR2 from the germline V gene are LNHDA and SQIVND (reference sequence). There are 12 residues in the CDR3. V was trimmed by 3 bases and J by 3 bases, leaving 3 bases between them. CDR3 coding DNA: TGTGCCAGTAGTATGGACAATCAGCCCCAGCATTTT. Translated, it gives CASSMDNQPQHF. The complete variable domain, with remaining parts taken from reference TRBV19 and TRBJ1-5, reads DGGITQSPKYLFRKEGQNVTLSCEQNLNHDAMYWYRQDPGQGLRLIYYSQIVNDFQKGDIAEGYSVSREKKESFPLTVTSAQKNPTAFYLCASSMDNQPQHFGDGTRLSIL.

The chain carries TRBV18 and TRBJ1-1; D gene unclear. The CDR3 covers 13 residues. CDR1 is KGHSH and CDR2 is LQKENI in the germline V gene. Trimming cost V 3 bases and J 6 bases, with 11 bases left between them. As DNA, the CDR3 is TGTGCCAGCTCACCGACGCGGTCCGCTGAAGCTTTCTTT. Translated: CASSPTRSAEAFF.

The CDR3 reads CASSPLIRQEGGTEAFF. For the CDR3, the DNA is TGCGCCAGCAGCCCCTTAATCCGGCAGGAGGGCGGCACTGAAGCTTTCTTT. The chain links TRBV4-1 to TRBJ1-1; D unresolved. The ends were cut back, 4 bases at V and 4 bases at J, with 22 bases in the middle. CDR1 is MGHRA and CDR2 is YSYEKL in the germline V gene. The CDR3 covers 17 residues.

A few counts support this clone. The V call is TRBV30, the J call TRBJ1-1; TRBD1 aligns across 10 bases. The CDR3 covers 17 residues. Germline V CDR1 and CDR2: GTSNPN, SVGIG (reference sequence). Trimming cost V 3 bases and J 4 bases; bases outside gene matches: 14. CDR3: CAWRLPGQGRGGTEAFF. CDR3 bases: TGTGCCTGGAGGCTACCGGGACAGGGGCGCGGGGGCACTGAAGCTTTCTTT.

The gene calls are TRBV7-2 and TRBJ2-5; TRBD2 might be the D (5 bases). Trimming shortened V by 7 bases and J by 1 base, and 19 bases separated the two germline ends. CDR3 length: 16 residues. From germline, CDR1 is SGHTA and CDR2 FQGNSA. The CDR3: CASTRTSFGIQETQYF. The CDR3, as DNA: TGTGCCAGCACCCGTACTAGTTTTGGGATCCAAGAGACCCAGTACTTC.